The source of this T cell receptor (beta chain) is a study of OX40 agonist ivuxolimab in advanced cancers. Some clones are missing from TCRdb's copy, which holds only in-frame ones; the method was immunoSEQ multiplex PCR. Of roughly 80,000 clones in the sample, 90% to 95% were seen once. Germline V gene data show CDR1 as MNHNS and CDR2 as SASEGT. With V trimmed by 1 base and J by 3 bases, 3 bases remained unmatched. The CDR3 runs to 15 residues. This sequence originates from an adult with an advanced solid tumor such as melanoma, head and neck, liver or kidney cancer. Sample: CD4+ or CD8+ T cells sorted from blood, taken in a trial of the OX40 agonist ivuxolimab. The V call is TRBV6-1, the J call TRBJ2-1; 7 nucleotides line up with TRBD2. The CDR3 loop is CASSEGGLLYNEQFF. DNA for the CDR3: TGTGCCAGCAGTGAAGGGGGACTACTCTACAATGAGCAGTTCTTC.